The present T cell receptor (beta chain) was sequenced within a study of blood T cell repertoires in COVID-19. Overall study: Samples taken during acute and convalescent COVID-19 were collected in the United States, Italy and Spain.

In the authors' workflow: The assay estimated nucleated cells by amplifying reference gene primers. Profiling relied on immunoSEQ multiplex PCR, and the TCRdb table lists in-frame clones only, not all of them. V and J calls and clone size are copied from that table; D and trimming were computed from the DNA. The table has approximately 260,000 clones, roughly four fifths seen once. V lost 7 bases and J lost 6, with 15 bases in between. Germline-derived CDR1 and CDR2 are MNHEY and SVGAGI. The CDR3 is 13 amino acids. Clinical history reported by participants formed the basis on which cohorts were assigned.

Sequencing used PBMCs or T cells enriched from blood (not recorded which). V gene TRBV6-5 combines with J gene TRBJ1-1, with D possibly being TRBD1 (5 bases). This TCR came from a man aged 25 to 45 with acute COVID-19. The CDR3 region is CASTFPGGAEAFF. CDR3 in DNA: TGTGCCAGCACCTTCCCCGGGGGGGCTGAAGCTTTCTTT.